In this sample, the clone carrying this T cell receptor beta chain turned up many times. This entry belongs to a study of HIV-infected children after antiretroviral therapy interruption. Study-level background: Interruption-arm sampling covered weeks 0, 12, interruption end (24 or 48), and about 3 years post-study. Continuous-treatment samples came from weeks 0, 48 and 150.

Treatment in this sample: PENTA 11 planned treatment interruption arm or continuous ART arm. RNA-based 3' RACE libraries used unique molecular identifiers. A single record per CDR3 protein comes from TCRdb applying MiXCR to the 3' RACE reads. The top ten hold 0.55% to 0.85% of the sample, which has 40,000 to 50,000 distinct CDR3 sequences, approximately 4.3% seen once. CDR1 SQVTM and CDR2 ANQGSEA come from the germline V gene. The V end was cut by 3 bases, the J end by 3 bases, with 7 bases between. CDR3 length: 12 residues. This clonotype was obtained from a pool of human donors with HIV. The starting material was CD45RA+ CD4+ T cells from PBMCs, pooled from several time points, obtained from a donor given antiretroviral therapy, either interrupted or continuous. Sample subset: naive CD4+ CD45RA+ CD45RO- T cells. J is TRBJ2-3 and V is TRBV29-1; D remains ambiguous. CDR3 coding DNA: TGCAGCGTTGATTTGGGGACAGATACGCAGTATTTT. It specifies CSVDLGTDTQYF.